The rows below give T cell receptor beta chains drawn from one sample of a study of regulatory T cells in long-lasting Graves disease. TCRdb reprocessed the multiplex PCR reads via MiXCR and lists one record per CDR3 protein. The sample lists approximately 470,000 distinct CDR3 sequences; around 15% were seen once. The same specimen was also included in a second study, on T cells in Graves' hyperthyroidism and ophthalmopathy.

This specimen consisted of peripheral blood mononuclear cells (PBMCs), obtained at new diagnosis, from a patient treated with antithyroid drugs. The receptors stem from a middle-aged man with Graves disease. The CDR3 runs from the conserved cysteine through the conserved F or W. D genes are given only for firm matches. The listing skips clone size in some rows; elsewhere it reads once, few, many or a size class.

J gene	V gene	clone size	D gene	CDR3 DNA	CDR3 protein
TRBJ1-1	TRBV6-1	NA	NA	TGTGCCAGTTCCCAGGCGCTGTACACTGAAGCTTTCTTT	CASSQALYTEAFF
TRBJ2-7	TRBV6-4	few	TRBD2	TGTGCCAGCAGCCCCCAGGCGGGGGGCGAGCAGTACTTC	CASSPQAGGEQYF
TRBJ2-1	TRBV15	NA	NA	TGTGCCACCAGCAGGGATCTAGCGAACTCCTACAATGAGCAGTTCTTC	CATSRDLANSYNEQFF
TRBJ2-5	TRBV9	many	TRBD1	TGTGCCAGCAGCGTATCCACAGGGGGCCGGGGCCAAGAGACCCAGTACTTC	CASSVSTGGRGQETQYF
TRBJ2-1	TRBV19	few	TRBD1	TGTGCCAGTAGTATCCCAGGACAGGGGGCCGATGAGCAGTTCTTC	CASSIPGQGADEQFF
TRBJ2-7	TRBV5-6	NA	TRBD2	TGTGCCAGCAGCTTGTTGCCGGGGGGAAGTTACGAGCAGTACTTC	CASSLLPGGSYEQYF
TRBJ2-1	TRBV28	few	NA	TGTGCCAGCAGTTCCCCTATACCGAGCTCCTACGATGAGCAGTTCTTC	CASSSPIPSSYDEQFF
TRBJ2-3	TRBV29-1	NA	NA	TGCAGCGTCGCCCCCCCGGAGAGCACAGATACGCAGTATTTT	CSVAPPESTDTQYF
TRBJ1-3	TRBV6-5	few	NA	TGTGCCAGCAGTTACTCGGGGCTGACCTCTGGAAACACCATATATTTT	CASSYSGLTSGNTIYF
TRBJ2-7	TRBV14	NA	TRBD2	TGTGCCAGCAGCCCAGGGACTAGCGGGAGCCTGTCCTCCCGGCAAGCCTACGAGCAGTACTTC	CASSPGTSGSLSSRQAYEQYF